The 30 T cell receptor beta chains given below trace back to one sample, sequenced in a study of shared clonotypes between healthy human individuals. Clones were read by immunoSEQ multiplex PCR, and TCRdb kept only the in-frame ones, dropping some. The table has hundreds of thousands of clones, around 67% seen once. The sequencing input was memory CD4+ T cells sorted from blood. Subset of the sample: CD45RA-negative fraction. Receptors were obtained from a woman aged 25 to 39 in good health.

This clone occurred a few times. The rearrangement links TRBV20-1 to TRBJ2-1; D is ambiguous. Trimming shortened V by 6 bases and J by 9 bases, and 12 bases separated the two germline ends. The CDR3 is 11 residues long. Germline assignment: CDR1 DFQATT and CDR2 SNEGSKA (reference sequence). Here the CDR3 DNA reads TGCAGTGCCCCTTTTTTGGGTGAGCAGTTCTTC. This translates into CSAPFLGEQFF.

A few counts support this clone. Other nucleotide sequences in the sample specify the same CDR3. DNA of the CDR3: TGTGCCAGCAGCTTAGTCGCAGGGGCTTCTAATCAGCCCCAGCATTTT. It encodes CASSLVAGASNQPQHF. V usage is TRBV7-2 and J usage is TRBJ1-5; tentatively, D is TRBD1 (6 bases). The CDR3 runs to 16 residues. Germline V lookup: CDR1 SGHTA, CDR2 FQGNSA. V was shortened by 1 base and J by 4 bases, with 14 bases between the two germline ends.

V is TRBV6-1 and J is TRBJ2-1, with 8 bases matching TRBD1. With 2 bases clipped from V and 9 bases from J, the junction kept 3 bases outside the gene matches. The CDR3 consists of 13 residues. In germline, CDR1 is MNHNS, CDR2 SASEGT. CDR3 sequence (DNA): TGTGCCAGCAGTGAACAGGGGGCGTCTGAGCAGTTCTTC. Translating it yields CASSEQGASEQFF.

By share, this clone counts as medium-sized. In DNA, the CDR3 is TGTGCCAGCAGCCGGGACAGTAACTATGGCTACACCTTC. It codes for CASSRDSNYGYTF. The rearrangement uses TRBV6-5 and TRBJ1-2, with 7 nucleotides matching TRBD1. Germline-derived CDR1 and CDR2 are MNHEY and SVGAGI. The CDR3 spans 13 residues. J lost 1 base, V lost 6 bases, and 2 bases had no gene match.

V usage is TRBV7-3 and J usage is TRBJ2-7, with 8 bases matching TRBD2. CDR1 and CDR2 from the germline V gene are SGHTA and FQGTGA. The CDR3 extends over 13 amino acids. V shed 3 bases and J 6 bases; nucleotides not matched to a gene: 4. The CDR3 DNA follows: TGTGCCAGCAGCTTCGGGACTAGGGGCGAGCAGTACTTC. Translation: CASSFGTRGEQYF.

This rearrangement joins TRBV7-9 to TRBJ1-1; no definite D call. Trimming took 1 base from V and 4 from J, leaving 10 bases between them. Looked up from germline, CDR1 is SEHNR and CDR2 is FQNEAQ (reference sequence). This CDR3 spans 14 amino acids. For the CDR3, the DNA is TGTGCCAGCAGCTTAGAGGCCACGAGCACTGAAGCTTTCTTT. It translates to CASSLEATSTEAFF.

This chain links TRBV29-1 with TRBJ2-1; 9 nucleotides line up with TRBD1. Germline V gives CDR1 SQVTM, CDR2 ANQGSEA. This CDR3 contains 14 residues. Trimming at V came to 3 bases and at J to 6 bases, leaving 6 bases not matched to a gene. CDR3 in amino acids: CSVDIQGALNEQFF. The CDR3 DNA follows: TGCAGCGTTGATATACAGGGGGCTCTCAATGAGCAGTTCTTC.

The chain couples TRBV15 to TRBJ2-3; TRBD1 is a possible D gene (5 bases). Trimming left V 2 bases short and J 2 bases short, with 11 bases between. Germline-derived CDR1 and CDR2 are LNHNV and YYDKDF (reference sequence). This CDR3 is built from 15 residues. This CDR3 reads CATSRRQGYTDTQYF. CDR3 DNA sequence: TGTGCCACCAGCAGACGGCAGGGATACACAGATACGCAGTATTTT.

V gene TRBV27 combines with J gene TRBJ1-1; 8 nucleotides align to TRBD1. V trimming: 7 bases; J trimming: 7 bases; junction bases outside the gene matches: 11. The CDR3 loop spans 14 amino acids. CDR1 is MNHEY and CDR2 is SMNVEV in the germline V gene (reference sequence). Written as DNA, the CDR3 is TGTGCCAGCATCCCCGGACAGGGAATAAATGAAGCTTTCTTT. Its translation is CASIPGQGINEAFF.

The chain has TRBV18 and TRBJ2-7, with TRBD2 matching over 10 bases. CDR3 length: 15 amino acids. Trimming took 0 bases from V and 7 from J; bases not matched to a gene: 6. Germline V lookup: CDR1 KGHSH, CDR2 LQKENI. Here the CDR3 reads CASSPPSGRQIEQYF. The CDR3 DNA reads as TGTGCCAGCTCACCACCTAGCGGGAGGCAAATTGAGCAGTACTTC.

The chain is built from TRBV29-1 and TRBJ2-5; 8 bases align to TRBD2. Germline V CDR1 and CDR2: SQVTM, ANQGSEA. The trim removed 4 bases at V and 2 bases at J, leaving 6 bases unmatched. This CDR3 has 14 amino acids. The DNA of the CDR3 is TGCAGCGTTGTGACTAGCGTAAATCAAGAGACCCAGTACTTC. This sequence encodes CSVVTSVNQETQYF.

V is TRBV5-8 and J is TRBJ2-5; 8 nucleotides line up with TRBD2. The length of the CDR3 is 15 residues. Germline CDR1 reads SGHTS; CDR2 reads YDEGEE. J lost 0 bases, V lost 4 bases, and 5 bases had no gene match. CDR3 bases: TGTGCCAGCAGCCGGGAGGGACTGTACCAAGAGACCCAGTACTTC. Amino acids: CASSREGLYQETQYF.

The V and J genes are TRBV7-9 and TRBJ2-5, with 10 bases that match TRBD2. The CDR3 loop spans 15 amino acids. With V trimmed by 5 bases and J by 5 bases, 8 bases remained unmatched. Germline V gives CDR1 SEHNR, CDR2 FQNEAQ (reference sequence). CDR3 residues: CASSPRLAGEETQYF. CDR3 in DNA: TGTGCCAGCAGCCCTCGCCTAGCGGGAGAGGAGACCCAGTACTTC.

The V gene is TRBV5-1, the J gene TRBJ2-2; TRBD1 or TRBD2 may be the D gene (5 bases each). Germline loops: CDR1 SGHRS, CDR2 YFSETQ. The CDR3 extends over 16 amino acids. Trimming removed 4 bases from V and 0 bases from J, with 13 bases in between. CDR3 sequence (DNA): TGCGCCAGCAGCCCACTAGGGGTAACGAACACCGGGGAGCTGTTTTTT. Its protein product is CASSPLGVTNTGELFF.

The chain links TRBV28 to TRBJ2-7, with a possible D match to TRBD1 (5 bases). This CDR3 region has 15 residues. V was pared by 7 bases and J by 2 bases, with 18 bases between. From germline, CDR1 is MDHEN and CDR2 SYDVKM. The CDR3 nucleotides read TGTGCCAGCACCCTGGAAGGGGTGCCAACCTACGAGCAGTACTTC. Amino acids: CASTLEGVPTYEQYF. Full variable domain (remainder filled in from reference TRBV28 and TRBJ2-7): DVKVTQSSRYLVKRTGEKVFLECVQDMDHENMFWYRQDPGLGLRLIYFSYDVKMKEKGDIPEGYSVSREKKERFSLILESASTNQTSMYLCASTLEGVPTYEQYFGPGTRLTVT.

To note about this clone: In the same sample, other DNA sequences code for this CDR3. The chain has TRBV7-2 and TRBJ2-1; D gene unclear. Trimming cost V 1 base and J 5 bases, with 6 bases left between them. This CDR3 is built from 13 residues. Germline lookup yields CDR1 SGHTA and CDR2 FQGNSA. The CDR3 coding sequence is TGTGCCAGCAGCTTAGGTCCCGACAATGAGCAGTTCTTC. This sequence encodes CASSLGPDNEQFF.

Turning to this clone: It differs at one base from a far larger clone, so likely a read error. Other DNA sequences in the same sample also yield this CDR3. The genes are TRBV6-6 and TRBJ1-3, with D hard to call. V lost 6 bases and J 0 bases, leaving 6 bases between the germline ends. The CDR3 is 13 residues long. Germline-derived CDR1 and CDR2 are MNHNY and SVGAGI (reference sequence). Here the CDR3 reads CASRRDSGNTIYF. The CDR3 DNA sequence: TGTGCCAGCAGGAGGGACTCTGGAAACACCATATATTTT.

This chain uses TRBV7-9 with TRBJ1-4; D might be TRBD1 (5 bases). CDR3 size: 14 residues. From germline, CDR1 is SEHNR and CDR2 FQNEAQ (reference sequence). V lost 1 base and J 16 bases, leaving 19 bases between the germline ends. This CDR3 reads CASSLDGDAGAAFF. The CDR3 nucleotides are TGTGCCAGCAGCTTAGACGGGGACGCTGGGGCTGCGTTTTTT.

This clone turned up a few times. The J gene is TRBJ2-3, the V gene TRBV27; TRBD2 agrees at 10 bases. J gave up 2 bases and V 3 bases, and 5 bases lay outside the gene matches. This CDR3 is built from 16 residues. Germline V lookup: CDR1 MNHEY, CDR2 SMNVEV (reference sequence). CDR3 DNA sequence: TGTGCCAGCAGTTTCAGGACTAGCGGATACACAGATACGCAGTATTTT. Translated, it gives CASSFRTSGYTDTQYF.

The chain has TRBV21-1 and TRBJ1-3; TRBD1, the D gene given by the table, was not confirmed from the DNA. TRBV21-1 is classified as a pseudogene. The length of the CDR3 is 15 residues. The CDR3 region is CASTRQGHLGNTIYF. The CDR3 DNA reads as TGTGCCAGCACCCGACAGGGGCACCTTGGAAACACCATATATTTT.

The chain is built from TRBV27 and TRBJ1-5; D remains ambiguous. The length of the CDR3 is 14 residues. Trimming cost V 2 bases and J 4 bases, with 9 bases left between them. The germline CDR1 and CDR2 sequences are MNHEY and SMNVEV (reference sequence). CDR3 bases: TGTGCCAGCAGTTTAAGACTGACGAATCAGCCCCAGCATTTT. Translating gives CASSLRLTNQPQHF.

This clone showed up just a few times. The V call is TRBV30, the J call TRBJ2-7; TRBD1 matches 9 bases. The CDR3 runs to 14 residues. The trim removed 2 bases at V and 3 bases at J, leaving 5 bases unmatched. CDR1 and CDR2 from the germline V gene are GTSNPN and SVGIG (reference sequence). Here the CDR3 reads CAWSRTGGVYEQYF. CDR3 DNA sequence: TGTGCCTGGAGTCGAACAGGGGGCGTCTACGAGCAGTACTTC.

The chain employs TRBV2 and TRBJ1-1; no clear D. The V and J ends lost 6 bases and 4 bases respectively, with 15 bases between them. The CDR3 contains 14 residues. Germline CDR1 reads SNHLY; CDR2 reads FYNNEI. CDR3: CASRLEGIGTEAFF. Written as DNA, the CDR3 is TGTGCCAGCAGGCTGGAGGGAATCGGCACTGAAGCTTTCTTT. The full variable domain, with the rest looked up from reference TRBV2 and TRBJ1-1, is EPEVTQTPSHQVTQMGQEVILRCVPISNHLYFYWYRQILGQKVEFLVSFYNNEISEKSEIFDDQFSVERPDGSNFTLKIRSTKLEDSAMYFCASRLEGIGTEAFFGQGTRLTVV.

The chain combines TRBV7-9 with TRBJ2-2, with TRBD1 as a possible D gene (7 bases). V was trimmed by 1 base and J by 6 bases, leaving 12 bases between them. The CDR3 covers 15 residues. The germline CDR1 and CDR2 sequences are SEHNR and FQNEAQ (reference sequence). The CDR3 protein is CASSLGDREAGELFF. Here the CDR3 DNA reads TGTGCCAGCAGCTTAGGTGACAGGGAGGCCGGGGAGCTGTTTTTT.

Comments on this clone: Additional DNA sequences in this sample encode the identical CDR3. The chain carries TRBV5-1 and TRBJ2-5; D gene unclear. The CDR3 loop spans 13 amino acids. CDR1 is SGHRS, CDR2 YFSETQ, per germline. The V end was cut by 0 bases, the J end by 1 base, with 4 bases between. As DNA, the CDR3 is TGCGCCAGCAGCTTGGGCCCCCAAGAGACCCAGTACTTC. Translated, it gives CASSLGPQETQYF.

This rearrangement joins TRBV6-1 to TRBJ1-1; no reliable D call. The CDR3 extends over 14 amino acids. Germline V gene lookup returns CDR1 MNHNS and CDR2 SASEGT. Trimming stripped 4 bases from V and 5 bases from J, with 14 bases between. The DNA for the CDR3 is TGTGCCAGCAGTGGACGCGGCTATCAGACTGAAGCTTTCTTT. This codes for CASSGRGYQTEAFF.

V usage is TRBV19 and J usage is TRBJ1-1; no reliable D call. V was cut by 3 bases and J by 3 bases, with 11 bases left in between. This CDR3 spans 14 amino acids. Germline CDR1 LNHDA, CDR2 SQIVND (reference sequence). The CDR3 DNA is TGTGCCAGTAGTATCCCCGGGATGGACACTGAAGCTTTCTTT. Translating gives CASSIPGMDTEAFF.

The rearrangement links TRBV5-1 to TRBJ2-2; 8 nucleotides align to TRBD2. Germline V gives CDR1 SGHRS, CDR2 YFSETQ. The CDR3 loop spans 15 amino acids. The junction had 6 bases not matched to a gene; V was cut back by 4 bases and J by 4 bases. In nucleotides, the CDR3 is TGCGCCAGCAGCCTAAGCGGGAGCCCCACCGGGGAGCTGTTTTTT. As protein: CASSLSGSPTGELFF.

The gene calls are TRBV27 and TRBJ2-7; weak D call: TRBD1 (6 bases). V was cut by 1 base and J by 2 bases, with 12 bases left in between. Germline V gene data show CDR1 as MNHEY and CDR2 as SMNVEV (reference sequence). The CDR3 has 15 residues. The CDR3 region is CASSLYRDGPYEQYF. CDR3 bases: TGTGCCAGCAGTTTATACAGGGACGGCCCCTACGAGCAGTACTTC.

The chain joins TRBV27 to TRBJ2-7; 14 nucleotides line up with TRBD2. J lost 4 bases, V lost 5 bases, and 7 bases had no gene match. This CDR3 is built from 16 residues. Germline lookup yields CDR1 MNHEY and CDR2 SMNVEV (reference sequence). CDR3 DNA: TGTGCCAGCAGTGAACGACTAGCGGGAGGGCCTTACGAGCAGTACTTC. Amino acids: CASSERLAGGPYEQYF.